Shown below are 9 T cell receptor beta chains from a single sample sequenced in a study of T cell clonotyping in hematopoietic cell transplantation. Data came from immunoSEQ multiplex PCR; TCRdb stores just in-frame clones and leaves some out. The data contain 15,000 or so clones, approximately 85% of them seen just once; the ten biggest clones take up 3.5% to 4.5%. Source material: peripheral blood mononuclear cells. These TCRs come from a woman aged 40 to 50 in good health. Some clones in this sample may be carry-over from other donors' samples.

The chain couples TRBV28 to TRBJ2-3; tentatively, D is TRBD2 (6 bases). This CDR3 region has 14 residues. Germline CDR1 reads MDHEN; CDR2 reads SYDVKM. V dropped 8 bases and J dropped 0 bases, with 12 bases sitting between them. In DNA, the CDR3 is TGTGCCAGCGGCCGAGGGACTAGCACAGATACGCAGTATTTT. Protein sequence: CASGRGTSTDTQYF. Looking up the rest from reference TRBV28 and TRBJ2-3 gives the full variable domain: DVKVTQSSRYLVKRTGEKVFLECVQDMDHENMFWYRQDPGLGLRLIYFSYDVKMKEKGDIPEGYSVSREKKERFSLILESASTNQTSMYLCASGRGTSTDTQYFGPGTRLTVL.

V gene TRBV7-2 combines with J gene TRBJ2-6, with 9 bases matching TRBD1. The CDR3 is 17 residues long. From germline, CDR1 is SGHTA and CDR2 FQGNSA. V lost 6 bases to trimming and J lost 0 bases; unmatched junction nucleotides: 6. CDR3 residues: CASSPQGATSGANVLTF. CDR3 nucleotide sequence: TGTGCCAGCAGTCCACAGGGGGCCACCTCTGGGGCCAACGTCCTGACTTTC.

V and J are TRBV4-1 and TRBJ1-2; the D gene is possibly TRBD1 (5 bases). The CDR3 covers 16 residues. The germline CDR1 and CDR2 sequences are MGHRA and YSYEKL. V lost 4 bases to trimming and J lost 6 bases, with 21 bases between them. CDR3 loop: CASSPGTLGGVDGYTF. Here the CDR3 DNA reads TGCGCCAGCAGCCCCGGAACCTTGGGGGGAGTGGATGGCTACACCTTC.

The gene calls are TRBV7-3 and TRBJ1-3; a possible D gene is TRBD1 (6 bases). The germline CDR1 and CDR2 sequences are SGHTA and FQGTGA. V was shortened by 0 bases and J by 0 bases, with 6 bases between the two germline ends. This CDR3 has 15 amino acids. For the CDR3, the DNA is TGTGCCAGCAGCTTAACAGGGGGCTCTGGAAACACCATATATTTT. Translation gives CASSLTGGSGNTIYF.

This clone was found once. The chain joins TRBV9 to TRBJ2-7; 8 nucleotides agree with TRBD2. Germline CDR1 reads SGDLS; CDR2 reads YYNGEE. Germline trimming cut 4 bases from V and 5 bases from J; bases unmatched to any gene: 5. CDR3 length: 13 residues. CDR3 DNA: TGTGCCAGCAGCCCGGGAGGGCGGCACGAGCAGTACTTC. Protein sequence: CASSPGGRHEQYF.

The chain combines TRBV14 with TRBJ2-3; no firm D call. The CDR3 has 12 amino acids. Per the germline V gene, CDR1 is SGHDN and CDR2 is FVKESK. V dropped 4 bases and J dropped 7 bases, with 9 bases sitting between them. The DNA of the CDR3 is TGTGCCAGCAGCCTATACGGAAATACGCAGTATTTT. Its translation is CASSLYGNTQYF.

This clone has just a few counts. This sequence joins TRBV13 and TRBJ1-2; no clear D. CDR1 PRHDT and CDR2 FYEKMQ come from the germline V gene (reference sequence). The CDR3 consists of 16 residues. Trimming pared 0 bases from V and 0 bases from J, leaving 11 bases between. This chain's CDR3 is CASSLGVYRTNYGYTF. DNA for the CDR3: TGTGCCAGCAGCTTAGGGGTCTACCGGACTAACTATGGCTACACCTTC.

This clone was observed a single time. The CDR3 bases are TGTGCCAGCAGTGAAGGACCAACCCAAGAGACCCAGTACTTC. It encodes CASSEGPTQETQYF. This chain joins TRBV6-1 and TRBJ2-5, with D unclear. Germline CDR1 is MNHNS and CDR2 is SASEGT. This CDR3 contains 14 residues. With 1 base removed from V and 1 base from J, the gap between germline ends came to 7 bases.

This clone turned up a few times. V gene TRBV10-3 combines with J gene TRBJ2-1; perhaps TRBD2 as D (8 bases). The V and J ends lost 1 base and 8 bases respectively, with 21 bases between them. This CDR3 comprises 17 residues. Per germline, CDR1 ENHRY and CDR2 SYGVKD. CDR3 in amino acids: CAISEFPGGQTSDEQFF. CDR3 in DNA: TGTGCCATCAGTGAGTTTCCAGGGGGGCAGACTAGCGATGAGCAGTTCTTC.